The next 8 T cell receptor beta chains were all read from a single sample in a study of early stage breast cancer tumors. The protocol was immunoSEQ multiplex PCR, while the TCRdb copy is restricted to in-frame clones and leaves out a portion. Among 70,000 or so clones listed, 65% to 85% were seen once. The specimen sequenced was blood. These TCRs come from a person aged 40 to 50 with breast cancer.

The chain has TRBV6-5 and TRBJ1-2, with D unresolved. Germline CDR1 MNHEY, CDR2 SVGAGI. The V end lost 5 bases, the J end lost 8 bases, and 15 bases lay between the germline ends. CDR3 size: 13 residues. The CDR3 loop reads CASSPDGGLGYTF. CDR3 sequence (DNA): TGTGCCAGCAGTCCGGACGGAGGCCTAGGCTACACCTTC.

The J gene is TRBJ2-5, the V gene TRBV7-6; TRBD2 matches 7 bases. The trim removed 5 bases at V and 1 base at J, leaving 4 bases unmatched. CDR1 SGHVS and CDR2 FNYEAQ come from the germline V gene. The CDR3 is 14 residues long. CDR3 region: CASSPTSVQETQYF. The CDR3 DNA follows: TGTGCCAGCAGCCCCACTAGCGTCCAAGAGACCCAGTACTTC.

This sequence joins TRBV11-3 and TRBJ2-3; 10 bases are shared with TRBD2. The CDR3 runs to 18 residues. Per the germline V gene, CDR1 is SGHNT and CDR2 is YENEEA. After removal of 0 bases from V and 0 bases from J, the junction contained 6 bases not matched to a gene. CDR3 coding DNA: TGTGCCAGCAGCTTAGAAGCGGGAGGGCCACCCAGCACAGATACGCAGTATTTT. It specifies CASSLEAGGPPSTDTQYF.

V gene TRBV18 combines with J gene TRBJ2-4; 9 nucleotides match TRBD1. The CDR3 is made up of 15 amino acids. V shed 3 bases, J shed 5 bases, and the junction held 5 bases outside the gene matches. Per the germline V gene, CDR1 is KGHSH and CDR2 is LQKENI. The CDR3 nucleotides are TGTGCCAGCTCACCCGGGACAGGGCCAGAAAACATTCAGTACTTC. This gives the protein CASSPGTGPENIQYF. Full variable domain (rest looked up from reference TRBV18 and TRBJ2-4): NAGVMQNPRHLVRRRGQEARLRCSPMKGHSHVYWYRQLPEEGLKFMVYLQKENIIDESGMPKERFSAEFPKEGPSILRIQQVVRGDSAAYFCASSPGTGPENIQYFGAGTRLSVL.

The chain couples TRBV30 to TRBJ1-2; 8 positions agree with TRBD1. CDR3 length: 15 amino acids. The germline V gene has CDR1 GTSNPN and CDR2 SVGIG (reference sequence). J lost 3 bases, V lost 5 bases, and 11 bases had no gene match. The CDR3 DNA reads TGTGCCTGGGGAGGCGGCACAGGGGGTTACTATGGCTACACCTTC. Protein: CAWGGGTGGYYGYTF.

The chain carries TRBV5-1 and TRBJ1-2; maybe TRBD1 (6 bases). Germline V gene lookup returns CDR1 SGHRS and CDR2 YFSETQ. V lost 0 bases to trimming and J lost 2 bases, with 14 bases between them. There are 16 residues in the CDR3. DNA of the CDR3: TGCGCCAGCAGCTTGGCGGGACACTACTCCAACTATGGCTACACCTTC. This gives the protein CASSLAGHYSNYGYTF.

There are a few counts of this clone. This sequence joins TRBV11-2 and TRBJ1-2; no clear D gene. The germline V gene has CDR1 SGHAT and CDR2 FQNNGV. The CDR3 loop spans 13 amino acids. V lost 0 bases and J lost 2, with 4 bases in between. DNA for the CDR3: TGTGCCAGCAGCTTAGAGGGAAACTATGGCTACACCTTC. It encodes CASSLEGNYGYTF.

The V call is TRBV7-9, the J call TRBJ2-2, with D possibly TRBD2 on 5 matching bases. V was clipped by 1 base and J by 2 bases, with 14 bases between them. CDR1 SEHNR and CDR2 FQNEAQ come from the germline V gene (reference sequence). The CDR3 has 17 amino acids. CDR3 nucleotide sequence: TGTGCCAGCAGCTTAGGTCTCGGACTCGAAAACACCGGGGAGCTGTTTTTT. This sequence encodes CASSLGLGLENTGELFF. Full variable domain (remainder filled in from reference TRBV7-9 and TRBJ2-2): DTGVSQNPRHKITKRGQNVTFRCDPISEHNRLYWYRQTLGQGPEFLTYFQNEAQLEKSRLLSDRFSAERPKGSFSTLEIQRTEQGDSAMYLCASSLGLGLENTGELFFGEGSRLTVL.